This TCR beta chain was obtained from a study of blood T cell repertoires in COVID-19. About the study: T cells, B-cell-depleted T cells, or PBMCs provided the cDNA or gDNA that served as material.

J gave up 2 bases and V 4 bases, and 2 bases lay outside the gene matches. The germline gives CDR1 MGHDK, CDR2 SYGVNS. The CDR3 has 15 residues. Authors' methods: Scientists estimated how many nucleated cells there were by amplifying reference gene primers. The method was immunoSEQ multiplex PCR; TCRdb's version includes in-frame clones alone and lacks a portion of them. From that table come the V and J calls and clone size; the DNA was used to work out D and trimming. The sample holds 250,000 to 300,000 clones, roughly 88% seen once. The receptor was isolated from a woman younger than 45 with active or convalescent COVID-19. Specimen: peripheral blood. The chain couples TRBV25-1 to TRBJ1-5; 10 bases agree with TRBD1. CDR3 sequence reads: CASSAGTGGNQPQHF. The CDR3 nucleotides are TGTGCCAGCAGTGCCGGGACAGGGGGCAATCAGCCCCAGCATTTT. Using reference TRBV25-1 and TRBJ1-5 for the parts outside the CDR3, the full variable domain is EADIYQTPRYLVIGTGKKITLECSQTMGHDKMYWYQQDPGMELHLIHYSYGVNSTEKGDLSSESTVSRIRTEHFPLTLESARPSHTSQYLCASSAGTGGNQPQHFGDGTRLSIL.